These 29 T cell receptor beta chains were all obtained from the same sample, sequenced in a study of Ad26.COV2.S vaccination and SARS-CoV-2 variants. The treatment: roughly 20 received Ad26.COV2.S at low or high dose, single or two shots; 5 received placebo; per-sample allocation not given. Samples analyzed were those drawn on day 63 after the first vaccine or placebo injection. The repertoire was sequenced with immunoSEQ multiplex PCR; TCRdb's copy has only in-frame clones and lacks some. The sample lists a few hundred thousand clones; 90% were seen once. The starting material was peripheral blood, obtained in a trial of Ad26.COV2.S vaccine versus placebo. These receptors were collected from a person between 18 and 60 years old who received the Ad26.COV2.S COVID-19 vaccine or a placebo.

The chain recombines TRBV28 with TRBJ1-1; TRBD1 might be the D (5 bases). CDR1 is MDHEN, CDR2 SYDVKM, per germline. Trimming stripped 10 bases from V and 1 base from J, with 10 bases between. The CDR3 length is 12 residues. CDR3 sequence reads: CATVDRNTEAFF. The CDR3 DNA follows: TGTGCCACCGTAGACAGGAACACTGAAGCTTTCTTT. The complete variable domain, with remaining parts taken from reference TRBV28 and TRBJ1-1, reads DVKVTQSSRYLVKRTGEKVFLECVQDMDHENMFWYRQDPGLGLRLIYFSYDVKMKEKGDIPEGYSVSREKKERFSLILESASTNQTSMYLCATVDRNTEAFFGQGTRLTVV.

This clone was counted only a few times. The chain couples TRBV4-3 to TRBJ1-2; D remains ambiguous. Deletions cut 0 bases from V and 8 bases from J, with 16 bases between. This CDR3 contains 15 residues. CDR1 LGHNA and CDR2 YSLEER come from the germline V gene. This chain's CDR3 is CASSQDLRVTLGYTF. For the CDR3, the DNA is TGCGCCAGCAGCCAAGACCTTCGAGTAACCTTGGGCTACACCTTC.

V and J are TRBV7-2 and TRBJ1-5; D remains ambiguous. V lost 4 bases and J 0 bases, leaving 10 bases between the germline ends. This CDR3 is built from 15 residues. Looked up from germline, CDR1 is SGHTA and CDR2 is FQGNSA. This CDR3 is CASSSRRNSNQPQHF. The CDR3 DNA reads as TGTGCCAGCAGCTCGCGACGGAATAGCAATCAGCCCCAGCATTTT. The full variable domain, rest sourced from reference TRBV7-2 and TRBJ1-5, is GAGVSQSPSNKVTEKGKDVELRCDPISGHTALYWYRQSLGQGLEFLIYFQGNSAPDKSGLPSDRFSAERTGGSVSTLTIQRTQQEDSAVYLCASSSRRNSNQPQHFGDGTRLSIL.

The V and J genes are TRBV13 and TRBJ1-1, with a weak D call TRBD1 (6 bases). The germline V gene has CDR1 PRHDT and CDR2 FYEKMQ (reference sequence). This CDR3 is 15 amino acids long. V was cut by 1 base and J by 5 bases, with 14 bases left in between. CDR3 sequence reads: CASSLAGGAGTEAFF. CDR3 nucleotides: TGTGCCAGCAGCTTAGCGGGGGGCGCGGGGACTGAAGCTTTCTTT.

CDR3 region: CASSLGASNQPQHF. CDR3 nucleotides: TGCGCCAGCAGCTTAGGCGCTAGCAATCAGCCCCAGCATTTT. The chain has TRBV5-1 and TRBJ1-5; no firm D call. CDR3 length: 14 amino acids. Germline CDR1 and CDR2: SGHRS and YFSETQ. V was cut by 2 bases and J by 0 bases, with 6 bases left in between. Looking up the rest from reference TRBV5-1 and TRBJ1-5 gives the full variable domain: KAGVTQTPRYLIKTRGQQVTLSCSPISGHRSVSWYQQTPGQGLQFLFEYFSETQRNKGNFPGRFSGRQFSNSRSEMNVSTLELGDSALYLCASSLGASNQPQHFGDGTRLSIL.

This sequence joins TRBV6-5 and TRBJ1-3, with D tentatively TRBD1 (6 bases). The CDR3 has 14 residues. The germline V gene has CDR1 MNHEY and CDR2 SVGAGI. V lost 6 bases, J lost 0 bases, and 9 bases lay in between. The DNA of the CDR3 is TGTGCCAGCAGCCGGACAGTCTCTGGAAACACCATATATTTT. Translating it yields CASSRTVSGNTIYF.

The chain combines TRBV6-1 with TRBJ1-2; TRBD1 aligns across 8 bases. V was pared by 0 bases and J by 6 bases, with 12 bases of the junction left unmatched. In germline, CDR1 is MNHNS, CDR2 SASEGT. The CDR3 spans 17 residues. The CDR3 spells CASSEALRLSRGHGYTF. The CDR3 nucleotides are TGTGCCAGCAGTGAAGCGCTCCGGTTGTCCAGGGGGCATGGCTACACCTTC.

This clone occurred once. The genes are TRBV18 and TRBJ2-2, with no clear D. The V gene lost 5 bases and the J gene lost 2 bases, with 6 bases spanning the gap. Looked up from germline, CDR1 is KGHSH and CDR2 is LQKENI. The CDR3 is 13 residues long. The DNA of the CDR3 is TGTGCCAGCTCAGGTCCTAACACCGGGGAGCTGTTTTTT. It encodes CASSGPNTGELFF.

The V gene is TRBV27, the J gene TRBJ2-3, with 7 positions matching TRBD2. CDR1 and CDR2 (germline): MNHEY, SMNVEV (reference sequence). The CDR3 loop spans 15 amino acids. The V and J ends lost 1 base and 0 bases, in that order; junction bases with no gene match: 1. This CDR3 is CASSLLLASTDTQYF. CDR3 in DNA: TGTGCCAGCAGTTTATTACTAGCGAGCACAGATACGCAGTATTTT.

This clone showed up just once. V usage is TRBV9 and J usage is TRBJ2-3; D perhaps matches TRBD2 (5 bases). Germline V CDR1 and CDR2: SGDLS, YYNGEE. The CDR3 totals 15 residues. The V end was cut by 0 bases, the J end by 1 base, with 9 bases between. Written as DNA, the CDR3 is TGTGCCAGCAGCGTAGAGCTAGCTGGCACAGATACGCAGTATTTT. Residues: CASSVELAGTDTQYF.

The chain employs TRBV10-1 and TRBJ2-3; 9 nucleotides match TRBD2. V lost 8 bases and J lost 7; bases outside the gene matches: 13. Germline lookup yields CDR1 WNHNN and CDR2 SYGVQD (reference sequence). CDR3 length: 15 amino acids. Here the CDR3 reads CASQGLAGGLNTQYF. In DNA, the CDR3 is TGCGCCAGCCAAGGTCTCGCGGGGGGGCTAAATACGCAGTATTTT.

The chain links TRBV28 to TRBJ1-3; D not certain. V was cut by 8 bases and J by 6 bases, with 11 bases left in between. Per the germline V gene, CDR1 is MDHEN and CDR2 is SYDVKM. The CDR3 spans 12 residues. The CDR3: CASRNNLNTIYF. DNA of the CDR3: TGTGCCAGCCGCAATAATCTAAACACCATATATTTT.

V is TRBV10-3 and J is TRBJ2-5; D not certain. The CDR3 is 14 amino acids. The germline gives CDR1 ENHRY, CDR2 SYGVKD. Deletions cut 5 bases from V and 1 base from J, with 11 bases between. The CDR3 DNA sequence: TGTGCCATCAGTCCAGGTCCGATCCAAGAGACCCAGTACTTC. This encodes CAISPGPIQETQYF.

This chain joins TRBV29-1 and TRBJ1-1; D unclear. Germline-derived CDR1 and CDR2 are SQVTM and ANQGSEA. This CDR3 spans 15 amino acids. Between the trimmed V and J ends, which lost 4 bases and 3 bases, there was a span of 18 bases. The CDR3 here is CSVVGGWLPYTEAFF. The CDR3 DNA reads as TGCAGCGTTGTGGGCGGGTGGCTGCCGTACACTGAAGCTTTCTTT.

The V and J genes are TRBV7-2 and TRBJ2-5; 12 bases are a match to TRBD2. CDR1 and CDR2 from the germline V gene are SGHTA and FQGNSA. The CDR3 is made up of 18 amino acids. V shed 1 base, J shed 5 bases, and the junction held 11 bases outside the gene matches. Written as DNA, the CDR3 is TGTGCCAGCAGCTTAGTTCTAGCGGGAGGGCCCGTCTCTGAGACCCAGTACTTC. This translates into CASSLVLAGGPVSETQYF.

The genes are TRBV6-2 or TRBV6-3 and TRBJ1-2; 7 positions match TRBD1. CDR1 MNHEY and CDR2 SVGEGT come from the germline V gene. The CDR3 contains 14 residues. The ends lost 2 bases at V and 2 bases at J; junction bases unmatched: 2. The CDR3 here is CASSYGTANYGYTF. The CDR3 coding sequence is TGTGCCAGCAGTTACGGGACAGCAAACTATGGCTACACCTTC.

CDR3: CASSDWGTGVYEQYF. Written as DNA, the CDR3 is TGTGCCAGCAGTGATTGGGGGACAGGGGTCTACGAGCAGTACTTC. The chain carries TRBV25-1 and TRBJ2-7; 10 bases line up with TRBD1. CDR1 and CDR2 from the germline V gene are MGHDK and SYGVNS. CDR3 length: 15 amino acids. V was pared by 3 bases and J by 3 bases, with 5 bases of the junction left unmatched.

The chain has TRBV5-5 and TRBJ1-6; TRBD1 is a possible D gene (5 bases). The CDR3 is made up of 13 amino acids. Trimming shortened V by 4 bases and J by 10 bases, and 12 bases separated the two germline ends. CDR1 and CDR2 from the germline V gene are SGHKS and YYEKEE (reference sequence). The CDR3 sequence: CASSRERGSPLHF. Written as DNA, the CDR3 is TGTGCCAGCAGCCGGGAAAGGGGCTCACCCCTCCACTTT.

CDR3 residues: CASSLARQETQYF. The CDR3 DNA sequence: TGTGCCAGCAGCTTAGCCCGGCAAGAGACCCAGTACTTC. The rearrangement links TRBV7-3 to TRBJ2-5; no definite D call. Trimming cost V 2 bases and J 2 bases, with 6 bases left between them. The V gene's germline CDR1 is SGHTA and CDR2 FQGTGA. This CDR3 spans 13 amino acids.

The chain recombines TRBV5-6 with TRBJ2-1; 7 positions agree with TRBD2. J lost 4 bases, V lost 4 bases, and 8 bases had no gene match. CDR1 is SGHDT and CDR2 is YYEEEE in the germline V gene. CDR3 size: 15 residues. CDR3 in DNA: TGTGCCAGCAGCCTGAAGCGGGATAGATACAATGAGCAGTTCTTC. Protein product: CASSLKRDRYNEQFF.

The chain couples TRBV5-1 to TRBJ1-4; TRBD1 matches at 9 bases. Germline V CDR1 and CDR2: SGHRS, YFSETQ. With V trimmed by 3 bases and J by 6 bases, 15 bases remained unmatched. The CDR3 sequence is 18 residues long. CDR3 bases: TGCGCCAGCAGCTCAGGACAGGGGTGGGCCGCGCTGGATGAAAAACTGTTTTTT. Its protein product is CASSSGQGWAALDEKLFF.

For the CDR3, the DNA is TGTGCCAGCAGTTACCCAGGGGCTTCGATGAACACTGAAGCTTTCTTT. It specifies CASSYPGASMNTEAFF. The chain has TRBV6-5 and TRBJ1-1; D is perhaps TRBD1 (6 bases). Germline values: CDR1 MNHEY, CDR2 SVGAGI. Deletions cut 2 bases from V and 0 bases from J, with 13 bases between. The CDR3 has 16 residues.

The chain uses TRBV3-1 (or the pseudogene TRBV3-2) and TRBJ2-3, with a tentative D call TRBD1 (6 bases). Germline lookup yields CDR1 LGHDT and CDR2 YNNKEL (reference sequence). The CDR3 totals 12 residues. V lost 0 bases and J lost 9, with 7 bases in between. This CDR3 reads CASSQDRGTQYF. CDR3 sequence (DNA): TGTGCCAGCAGCCAAGACAGGGGAACGCAGTATTTT.

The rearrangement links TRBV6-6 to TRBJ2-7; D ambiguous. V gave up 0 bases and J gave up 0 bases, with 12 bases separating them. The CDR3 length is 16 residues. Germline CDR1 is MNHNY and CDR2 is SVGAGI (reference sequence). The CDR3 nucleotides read TGTGCCAGCAGTTACTCGCAGGACGCGAGCTCCTACGAGCAGTACTTC. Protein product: CASSYSQDASSYEQYF.

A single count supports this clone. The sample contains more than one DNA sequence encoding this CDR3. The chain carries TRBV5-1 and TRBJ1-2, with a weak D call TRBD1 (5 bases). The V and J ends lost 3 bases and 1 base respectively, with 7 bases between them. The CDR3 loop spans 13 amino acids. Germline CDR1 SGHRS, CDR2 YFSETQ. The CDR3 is CASSSQGNYGYTF. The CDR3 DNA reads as TGCGCCAGCAGCTCGCAGGGTAACTATGGCTACACCTTC.

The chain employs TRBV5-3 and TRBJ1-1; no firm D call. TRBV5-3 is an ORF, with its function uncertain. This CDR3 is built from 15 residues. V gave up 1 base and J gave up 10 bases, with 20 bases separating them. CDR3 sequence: CARSLLPPVRHGAFF. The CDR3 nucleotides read TGTGCCAGAAGCTTGCTTCCTCCCGTCAGGCACGGAGCTTTCTTT.

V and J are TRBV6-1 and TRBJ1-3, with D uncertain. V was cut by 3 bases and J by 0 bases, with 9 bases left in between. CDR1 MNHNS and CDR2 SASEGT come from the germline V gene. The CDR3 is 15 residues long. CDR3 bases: TGTGCCAGCAGTGAGATAGGGATCTCTGGAAACACCATATATTTT. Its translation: CASSEIGISGNTIYF.

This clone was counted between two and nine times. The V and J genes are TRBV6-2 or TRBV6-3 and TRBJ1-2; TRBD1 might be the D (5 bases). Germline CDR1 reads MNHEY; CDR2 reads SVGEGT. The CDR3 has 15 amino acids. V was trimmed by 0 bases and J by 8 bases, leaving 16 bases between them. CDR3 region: CASSYSILGTDGYTF. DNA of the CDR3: TGTGCCAGCAGTTACTCGATATTGGGGACTGACGGCTACACCTTC.

For the CDR3, the DNA is TGTGCCAGCAGTTTCTTTAGTGGGGGGGAAAAACTGTTTTTT. Translated, it gives CASSFFSGGEKLFF. The genes are TRBV27 and TRBJ1-4, with D possibly TRBD1 on 5 matching bases. The length of the CDR3 is 14 residues. V shed 3 bases and J shed 8 bases, with 13 bases lying between them. Germline V lookup: CDR1 MNHEY, CDR2 SMNVEV (reference sequence).